The T cell receptor beta chain under discussion was sequenced for a study of cytomegalovirus exposure and HLA in healthy donors. About the research overall: It was reported in a later analysis that the 100 to 150 validation repertoires used the same platform as the 666 first-cohort repertoires. Study findings and constraints: High specificity and sensitivity for cytomegalovirus status were reported for the classifier. In vitro work confirmed that three CMV-associated chains recognize CMV antigens. The study listed about 150 cytomegalovirus-associated TCR beta chains.

Concerning this clone: What it binds is not known.

The data were produced by immunoSEQ multiplex PCR, yet TCRdb's version contains in-frame clones alone and is incomplete. Among under 110,000 clones listed, about 88% were seen once. Material for sequencing was PBMCs. The receptor was derived from a woman aged 18-35 years in good health and CMV-seropositive.

As DNA, the CDR3 is TGTGCCAGCAGCGGGACAGGGGGCTCTGGGGCCAACGTCCTGACTTTC. Its protein is CASSGTGGSGANVLTF. V and J are TRBV9 and TRBJ2-6; 10 nucleotides agree with TRBD1. Germline V CDR1 and CDR2: SGDLS, YYNGEE. Trimming took 3 bases from V and 0 from J; bases not matched to a gene: 0. The CDR3 runs to 16 residues.